One sample yielded the 19 T cell receptor beta chains listed below, sequenced in a study of early T cells in non-severe SARS-CoV-2 infection (dated by TCRdb to about 2021). Libraries were made using 5' RACE. The listed sequencing device is NextSeq 500. TCRdb reworked the public reads: Q25 trimming with fastp, MiXCR clone assembly, productive beta chains retained. Rows with a matching CDR3 protein are joined into one entry that keeps the most common DNA and genes. This sample is represented by roughly 50,000 distinct CDR3 sequences; around 10% of them were singletons. The ten largest account for 7.5% to 9% of the sample. The specimen was whole blood. The receptor set was obtained from an adult who was a healthcare worker with PCR-confirmed SARS-CoV-2 infection or an uninfected control (not recorded which).

Within the sample, this clonotype is medium-sized (0.01 to 0.1%). The V gene is TRBV20-1, the J gene TRBJ2-7, with 10 bases aligning to TRBD2. The length of the CDR3 is 14 residues. J was trimmed by 4 bases and V by 6 bases; bases with no gene match: 9. CDR1 DFQATT and CDR2 SNEGSKA come from the germline V gene (reference sequence). Here the CDR3 reads CSANPLAGEYEQYF. In DNA form, the CDR3 reads TGCAGTGCCAATCCTCTAGCGGGAGAGTACGAGCAGTACTTC.

This clonotype was seen at least ten times. The chain combines TRBV7-2 with TRBJ1-1; D may be TRBD1 (5 bases). This CDR3 is 13 amino acids long. V lost 4 bases to trimming and J lost 3 bases, with 9 bases between them. Germline CDR1 reads SGHTA; CDR2 reads FQGNSA. The CDR3 spells CASSSTAYTEAFF. The CDR3 region has the DNA TGTGCCAGCAGCTCGACAGCATACACTGAAGCTTTCTTT.

The rearrangement joins TRBV3-1 to TRBJ2-3; no firm D call. The V end was cut by 4 bases, the J end by 4 bases, with 9 bases between. The CDR3 is made up of 13 amino acids. From germline, CDR1 is LGHDT and CDR2 YNNKEL (reference sequence). The DNA for the CDR3 is TGTGCCAGCAGCCCCACAACGGCAGATACGCAGTATTTT. Its protein is CASSPTTADTQYF.

The sample holds many counts of this clonotype. The chain is built from TRBV4-1 and TRBJ2-7; D is unresolved. Germline CDR1 MGHRA, CDR2 YSYEKL. This CDR3 comprises 13 residues. V was pared by 1 base and J by 7 bases, with 11 bases between. The CDR3 protein is CASSQVDFGEQYF. The CDR3 nucleotides are TGCGCCAGCAGCCAAGTTGATTTTGGGGAGCAGTACTTC.

This clonotype was seen more than once but under ten times. In DNA, the CDR3 is TGTGCCAGCAGTTTAACTAGCGGGAGGGCCAGGAGTGAGCAGTTCTTC. Protein sequence: CASSLTSGRARSEQFF. This rearrangement joins TRBV28 to TRBJ2-1, with 13 positions matching TRBD2. Germline CDR1 is MDHEN and CDR2 is SYDVKM. Trimming cost V 2 bases and J 9 bases; bases outside gene matches: 7. The length of the CDR3 is 16 residues.

This chain connects TRBV7-2 to TRBJ2-2; D not resolved. V shed 8 bases and J shed 1 base, with 11 bases lying between them. The CDR3 is made up of 14 amino acids. The germline V gene has CDR1 SGHTA and CDR2 FQGNSA. CDR3 sequence (DNA): TGTGCCAGCCTTCCCCAGCAGAACACCGGGGAGCTGTTTTTT. Protein: CASLPQQNTGELFF.

This sequence joins TRBV7-6 and TRBJ2-5; D not resolved. The V end lost 3 bases, the J end lost 6 bases, and 11 bases lay between the germline ends. Germline V gene lookup returns CDR1 SGHVS and CDR2 FNYEAQ. CDR3 length: 13 amino acids. The CDR3 sequence: CASSFEGKKTQYF. As DNA, the CDR3 is TGTGCCAGCAGCTTTGAAGGGAAGAAGACCCAGTACTTC. Supplemented by reference TRBV7-6 and TRBJ2-5, the full variable domain reads GAGVSQSPRYKVTKRGQDVALRCDPISGHVSLYWYRQALGQGPEFLTYFNYEAQQDKSGLPNDRFSAERPEGSISTLTIQRTEQRDSAMYRCASSFEGKKTQYFGPGTRLLVL.

This clonotype turned up a few times. J is TRBJ2-5 and V is TRBV28; 8 bases are a match to TRBD2. This CDR3 region has 13 residues. After removal of 8 bases from V and 1 base from J, the junction contained 3 bases not matched to a gene. CDR1 MDHEN and CDR2 SYDVKM come from the germline V gene. CDR3: CASALAGQETQYF. The CDR3 nucleotides read TGTGCCAGCGCTCTAGCGGGCCAAGAGACCCAGTACTTC.

The CDR3 DNA reads TGTGCCAGCAGTGCGCTAGCGGGAGAGGTAAACATTCAGTACTTC. The encoded protein is CASSALAGEVNIQYF. The chain joins TRBV2 to TRBJ2-4; TRBD2 aligns across 10 bases. The length of the CDR3 is 15 residues. V gave up 4 bases and J gave up 6 bases; unmatched junction bases: 6. CDR1 is SNHLY, CDR2 FYNNEI, per germline.

This clonotype was counted ten times or more. V is TRBV7-2 and J is TRBJ2-1; tentative D call: TRBD1 (6 bases). Trimming cost V 4 bases and J 5 bases, with 15 bases left between them. The CDR3 covers 15 residues. The V gene's germline CDR1 is SGHTA and CDR2 FQGNSA. CDR3 loop: CASSSSQGSNNEQFF. In nucleotides, the CDR3 is TGTGCCAGCAGCTCCTCTCAGGGGAGCAACAATGAGCAGTTCTTC. The full variable domain, completed using reference TRBV7-2 and TRBJ2-1, is GAGVSQSPSNKVTEKGKDVELRCDPISGHTALYWYRQSLGQGLEFLIYFQGNSAPDKSGLPSDRFSAERTGGSVSTLTIQRTQQEDSAVYLCASSSSQGSNNEQFFGPGTRLTVL.

This clonotype was detected many times. The rearrangement joins TRBV30 to TRBJ1-1; TRBD1 aligns across 8 bases. V was pared by 0 bases and J by 6 bases, with 0 bases of the junction left unmatched. CDR3 size: 12 residues. Germline-derived CDR1 and CDR2 are GTSNPN and SVGIG (reference sequence). This CDR3 is CAWSVQGAEAFF. In DNA, the CDR3 is TGTGCCTGGAGTGTACAGGGGGCTGAAGCTTTCTTT.

This clonotype counts as medium-sized. The chain uses TRBV9 and TRBJ1-1; no clear D gene. Between the trimmed V and J ends, which lost 4 bases and 11 bases, there was a span of 12 bases. This CDR3 is built from 11 residues. Germline V gene data show CDR1 as SGDLS and CDR2 as YYNGEE. The DNA for the CDR3 is TGTGCCAGCAGCCGGACCGGGGAGGCTTTCTTT. Protein: CASSRTGEAFF.

Ten or more counts support this clonotype. The chain uses TRBV9 and TRBJ2-1; 8 nucleotides align to TRBD2. The CDR3 totals 16 residues. V dropped 0 bases and J dropped 7; count of bases not matched to a gene: 9. CDR1 and CDR2 (germline): SGDLS, YYNGEE. The CDR3, as DNA: TGTGCCAGCAGCGTAGAGGGCGGGAGGAAGGTAAATGAGCAGTTCTTC. Residues: CASSVEGGRKVNEQFF.

This clonotype was seen only a few times. The J gene is TRBJ2-5, the V gene TRBV3-1; a weak D match, TRBD1 (6 bases). Trimming took 3 bases from V and 5 from J, leaving 19 bases between them. Germline V gene data show CDR1 as LGHDT and CDR2 as YNNKEL (reference sequence). There are 16 residues in the CDR3. Here the CDR3 DNA reads TGTGCCAGCAGCCAGAGGCCCCTAGGGGGTGAGGAGACCCAGTACTTC. Amino acid sequence: CASSQRPLGGEETQYF.

This clonotype has ten or more counts. V is TRBV20-1 and J is TRBJ2-3; 10 nucleotides match TRBD2. Germline loops: CDR1 DFQATT, CDR2 SNEGSKA (reference sequence). V lost 0 bases to trimming and J lost 4 bases; unmatched junction nucleotides: 13. The length of the CDR3 is 18 residues. CDR3 sequence: CSARDRRLAGGGADTQYF. Here the CDR3 DNA reads TGCAGTGCTAGAGATCGGAGACTAGCGGGTGGAGGCGCAGATACGCAGTATTTT.

This clonotype was observed many times. The chain carries TRBV6-1 and TRBJ2-6; no firm D call. This CDR3 is built from 16 residues. Germline V gives CDR1 MNHNS, CDR2 SASEGT. Between the trimmed V and J ends, which lost 0 bases and 0 bases, there was a span of 6 bases. CDR3 residues: CASSEARASGANVLTF. The DNA for the CDR3 is TGTGCCAGCAGTGAAGCGAGAGCCTCTGGGGCCAACGTCCTGACTTTC.

This clonotype was counted between two and nine times. The chain's CDR3 is CASSQFRGNQPQHF. CDR3 DNA: TGCGCCAGCAGTCAATTTAGGGGCAATCAGCCCCAGCATTTT. The rearrangement links TRBV23-1 to TRBJ1-5; D gene uncertain. TRBV23-1 counts as an open reading frame of uncertain function. This CDR3 is 14 amino acids long. Between the trimmed V and J ends, which lost 1 base and 2 bases, there was a span of 6 bases.

This clonotype was picked up many times. The chain uses TRBV20-1 and TRBJ1-5; the D is unclear. CDR3 length: 16 amino acids. The germline V gene has CDR1 DFQATT and CDR2 SNEGSKA (reference sequence). Trimming shortened V by 0 bases and J by 4 bases, and 16 bases separated the two germline ends. The CDR3 nucleotides read TGCAGTGCTAGAGACCCAGATCGGCAGCCTAATCAGCCCCAGCATTTT. Translation gives CSARDPDRQPNQPQHF.

This clonotype was observed a handful of times. The rearrangement links TRBV20-1 to TRBJ2-6, with no clear D. CDR1 DFQATT and CDR2 SNEGSKA come from the germline V gene (reference sequence). V lost 3 bases and J lost 3, with 6 bases in between. CDR3 size: 13 residues. The CDR3 DNA follows: TGCAGTGCTAGGTTGGATGGGGCCAACGTCCTGACTTTC. Translated, it gives CSARLDGANVLTF.